Listed below are T cell receptor beta chains from one sample, sequenced in a study of T cell clonotyping in hematopoietic cell transplantation. The assay was immunoSEQ multiplex PCR, and TCRdb's table has in-frame clones only and misses some. Among about 36,000 clones listed, 90% to 95% were seen once. The sample consisted of peripheral blood mononuclear cells, taken before stem cell transplant. The receptors shown here come from a man aged 35 to 55 with chronic myeloid leukemia. Some clones in this sample may be carry-over from other donors' samples. CDR3s include the opening cysteine and the closing phenylalanine or tryptophan. A D gene is named only where the DNA matches it firmly. The size entry is marked missing in some rows and otherwise reads once, few, many or a size class.

v_call	clone_size	d_call	j_call	cdr3_nt	cdr3_aa
TRBV30	-	TRBD1	TRBJ1-6	TGTGCCTGGAGTGGAGGGGGCGGTAATTCACCCCTCCACTTT	CAWSGGGGNSPLHF
TRBV28	-	TRBD2	TRBJ2-2	TGTGCCAGCAGTCGACTAGCGGGGGGCCCCGGGGAGCTGTTTTTT	CASSRLAGGPGELFF
TRBV28	once	-	TRBJ1-1	TGTGCCAGCAGGGGAGAATCAGGGTCTCGCACTGAAGCTTTCTTT	CASRGESGSRTEAFF
TRBV11-3	-	-	TRBJ1-6	TGTGCCAGCAGCCCTAGTCGTTATAATTCACCCCTCCACTTT	CASSPSRYNSPLHF
TRBV7-9	-	TRBD1	TRBJ1-1	TGTGCCAGCAGCTGGGACAGGGGTGTTTTGACTGAAGCTTTCTTT	CASSWDRGVLTEAFF
TRBV5-7	-	-	TRBJ1-1	TGTGCCAGCAGCTTCCCGAGTGACAGGCCTGCGAACACTGAAGCTTTCTTT	CASSFPSDRPANTEAFF
TRBV10-3	-	TRBD2	TRBJ2-1	TGTGCCATCAGTGAAGGGATGACTAGCGTAGGGAATGAGCAGTTCTTC	CAISEGMTSVGNEQFF
TRBV28	-	-	TRBJ1-2	TGTGCCAGCAGTTTACGTGGCAGGGAATATGGCTACACCTTC	CASSLRGREYGYTF
TRBV6-1	once	-	TRBJ2-2	TGTGCCAGCAGTCAACAGGGTCCCGGGGAGCTGTTTTTT	CASSQQGPGELFF
TRBV19	-	TRBD2	TRBJ2-1	TGTGCCAGCGCAGGACTAGCGGGGTACAATGAGCAGTTCTTC	CASAGLAGYNEQFF
TRBV11-3	-	-	TRBJ2-7	TGTGCCAGCAGCTCGAGGGTCGAGCAGTACTTC	CASSSRVEQYF
TRBV7-2	-	TRBD1	TRBJ1-1	TGTGCCAGCACCTTGACAGGGGCTTATGAAGCTTTCTTT	CASTLTGAYEAFF
TRBV9	-	TRBD1	TRBJ1-1	TGTGCCAGCAGCGCAGACAGGGAAGACACTGAAGCTTTCTTT	CASSADREDTEAFF
TRBV28	-	TRBD1	TRBJ2-2	TGTGCCAGCACCCTGGGGACAGGGGGCCTAATCTACAGCACCGGGGAGCTGTTTTTT	CASTLGTGGLIYSTGELFF
TRBV27	-	TRBD1	TRBJ1-1	TGTGCCAGCAGATCGACAGGGGGAACTGAAGCTTTCTTT	CASRSTGGTEAFF
TRBV6-5	-	TRBD1	TRBJ2-5	TGTGCCAGCAGTGGGACAGGGTCCCAAGAGACCCAGTACTTC	CASSGTGSQETQYF
TRBV6-5	-	-	TRBJ1-2	TGTGCCAGCAGTTTACGACCGGGGAGCTACACCTTC	CASSLRPGSYTF
TRBV18	-	-	TRBJ1-4	TGTGCCAGCTCACCAAAAGAAGGCTGGGTAGAAGAAAAACTGTTTTTT	CASSPKEGWVEEKLFF
TRBV30	-	-	TRBJ2-2	TGTGCCTGGAGGTCAGGAGCAAGTTCCGGCGGGGAGCTGTTTTTT	CAWRSGASSGGELFF
TRBV30	once	-	TRBJ2-7	TGTGCCTGGAGCGACTCCTACGAGCAGTACTTC	CAWSDSYEQYF
TRBV4-3	-	-	TRBJ1-1	TGCGCCAGCAGCCAAGATTCAGGGGTCGGGATGGTAGCTTTCTTT	CASSQDSGVGMVAFF
TRBV2	-	TRBD1	TRBJ2-6	TGTGCCATGGGACAGGGGGCGCTTGGGGCCAACGTCCTGACTTTC	CAMGQGALGANVLTF
TRBV7-9	few	-	TRBJ2-2	TGTGCCAGCAGCTTAGCGAACAGGGTAATGCCCGGGGAGCTGTTTTTT	CASSLANRVMPGELFF
TRBV20-1	-	-	TRBJ2-3	TGCAGTGCTATACCTCGCAACTGGCTTACTTTT	CSAIPRNWLTF
TRBV28	-	-	TRBJ1-2	TGTGCCAGCAGTTCATGGGAGTCGGGACGGTATGGCTACACCTTC	CASSSWESGRYGYTF
TRBV27	-	-	TRBJ1-5	TGTGCCAGCAGTTTATACGGGTGGGACAAGAGCAATCAGCCCCAGCATTTT	CASSLYGWDKSNQPQHF
TRBV23-1	-	TRBD2	TRBJ2-1	TGCGCCAGCAGTCAATCCACGGGGCTAGCGGGGGTTTACTACAATGAGCAGTTCTTC	CASSQSTGLAGVYYNEQFF
TRBV11-3	-	-	TRBJ2-3	TGTGCCAGCAGCTTAGAGGGCGGGCTCACAGATACGCAGTATTTT	CASSLEGGLTDTQYF
TRBV4-1	-	TRBD2	TRBJ2-5	TGCGCCAGCAGCCAAGTAGGAGCGGGGGGGCGGGAGACCCAGTACTTC	CASSQVGAGGRETQYF
TRBV5-1	few	TRBD1	TRBJ2-5	TGCGCCAGCAGGACGAACAGGGGGGAGACCCAGTACTTC	CASRTNRGETQYF
TRBV30	-	-	TRBJ1-1	TGTGCCTGGAGTCTGGACAGCCGTGGGAACACTGAAGCTTTCTTT	CAWSLDSRGNTEAFF
TRBV10-3	-	TRBD1	TRBJ2-7	TGTGCCATCACGGGGAGACAGGGGGCGGGAGAGCAGTACTTC	CAITGRQGAGEQYF
TRBV30	-	-	TRBJ2-7	TGTGCCTGGAGCCCCGGGAGTGGGGACGGATTCTTTGGGGGGTACTTC	CAWSPGSGDGFFGGYF
TRBV27	-	TRBD1	TRBJ1-1	TGTGCCAGCAGTTCCCGACAGGGATTGGGTGAAGCTTTCTTT	CASSSRQGLGEAFF
TRBV30	-	-	TRBJ2-5	TGTGCCTGGAGTGCGACAGTTCAAGAGACCCAGTACTTC	CAWSATVQETQYF
TRBV27	-	-	TRBJ2-7	TGTGCCAGCAGTTCGGACGGCTACGAGCAGTACTTC	CASSSDGYEQYF
TRBV2	-	-	TRBJ2-2	TGTGCCAGCACCTTAACCACAGGTGGCACCGGGGAGCTGTTTTTT	CASTLTTGGTGELFF
TRBV2	-	-	TRBJ2-7	TGTGCCAGCAGTGAATTAGATTCCTACGAGCAGTACTTC	CASSELDSYEQYF
TRBV6-5	-	TRBD2	TRBJ2-7	TGTGCCAGCACCGCGGACCTAGCGGGAAAATACGAGCAGTACTTC	CASTADLAGKYEQYF
TRBV7-2	-	TRBD2	TRBJ2-3	TGTGCCAGCAGCTTACGGGGTAGCGGGGTCACAGATACGCAGTATTTT	CASSLRGSGVTDTQYF
TRBV2	-	-	TRBJ1-2	TGTGCCAGCGTTGGCCTGGGGGGACCGAATTATGGCTACACCTTC	CASVGLGGPNYGYTF
TRBV30	few	-	TRBJ1-1	TGTGCCTGGAGTGTGGGATCAAACACTGAAGCTTTCTTT	CAWSVGSNTEAFF
TRBV6-5	-	-	TRBJ1-1	TGTGCCAGCAGCCGAAACAGACTTGCTGCAGCTTTCTTT	CASSRNRLAAAFF
TRBV7-6	-	TRBD2	TRBJ2-7	TGTGCCAGCAGCTTAATGACGGGGGGGTCCTACGAGCAGTACTTC	CASSLMTGGSYEQYF
TRBV5-1	-	-	TRBJ1-1	TGCGCCAGCAGCTTGGACGGGGAAAACACTGAAGCTTTCTTT	CASSLDGENTEAFF
TRBV4-3	-	-	TRBJ1-2	TGCGCCAGCAGCCCTTACGGAGGGGGAAACTATGGCTACACCTTC	CASSPYGGGNYGYTF